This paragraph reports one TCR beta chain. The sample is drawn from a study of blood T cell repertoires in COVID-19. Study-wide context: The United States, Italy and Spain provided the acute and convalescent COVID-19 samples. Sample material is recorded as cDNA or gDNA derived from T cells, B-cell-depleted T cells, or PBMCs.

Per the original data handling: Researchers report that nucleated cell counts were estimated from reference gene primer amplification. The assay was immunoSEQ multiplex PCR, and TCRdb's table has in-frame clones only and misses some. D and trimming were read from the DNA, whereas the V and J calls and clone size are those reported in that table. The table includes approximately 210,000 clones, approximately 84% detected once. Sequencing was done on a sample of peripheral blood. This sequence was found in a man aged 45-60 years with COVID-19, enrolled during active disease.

The CDR3 protein is CASSPPRGSGNTIYF. DNA for the CDR3: TGTGCCAGCAGTCCGCCCCGGGGCTCTGGAAACACCATATATTTT. The V call is TRBV6-2 or TRBV6-3, the J call TRBJ1-3, with unresolved D. The CDR3 is made up of 15 amino acids. With 5 bases removed from V and 0 bases from J, the gap between germline ends came to 11 bases. Germline-derived CDR1 and CDR2 are MNHEY and SVGEGT.